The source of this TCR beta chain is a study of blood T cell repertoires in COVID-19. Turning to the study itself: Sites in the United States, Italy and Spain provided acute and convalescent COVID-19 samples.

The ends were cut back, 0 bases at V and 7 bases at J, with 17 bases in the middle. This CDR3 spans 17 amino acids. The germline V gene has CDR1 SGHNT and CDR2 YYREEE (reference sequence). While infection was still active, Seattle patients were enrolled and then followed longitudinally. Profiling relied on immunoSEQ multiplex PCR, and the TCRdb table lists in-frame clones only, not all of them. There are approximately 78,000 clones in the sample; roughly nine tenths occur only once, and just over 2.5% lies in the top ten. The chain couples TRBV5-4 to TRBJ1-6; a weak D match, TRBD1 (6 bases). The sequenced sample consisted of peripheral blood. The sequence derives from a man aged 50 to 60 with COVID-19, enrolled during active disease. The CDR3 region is CASSLEGTSLMNSPLHF. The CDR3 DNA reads TGTGCCAGCAGCTTGGAGGGGACAAGCCTCATGAATTCACCCCTCCACTTT.